Presented here are 25 T cell receptor beta chains from one specimen sequenced in a study of T-cell memory formation after mild COVID-19. TCRdb recomputed calls from the 5' RACE reads with MiXCR, one row per CDR3 protein. In the table there are over 45,000 distinct CDR3 sequences, 28% of which are singletons. Sequencing was performed on PBMCs or a T cell subset sorted from them (not recorded which). These receptors came from a man aged 18 to 35 who had mild COVID-19 (a few samples of this study predate the infection). Cell type and time point are not known.

V is TRBV6-5 and J is TRBJ2-1; 7 bases align to TRBD1. The CDR3 extends over 13 amino acids. Trimming removed 8 bases from V and 2 bases from J; junction bases left unmatched: 3. CDR1 and CDR2 (germline): MNHEY, SVGAGI. CDR3 in DNA: TGTGCCAGCCGGGACAGTGCCTACAATGAGCAGTTCTTC. As protein: CASRDSAYNEQFF.

This clonotype was picked up a small number of times. V gene TRBV20-1 combines with J gene TRBJ2-1; the match to TRBD2 covers 13 bases. Losses at the gene ends were 3 bases for V and 0 bases for J; bases not matched to a gene: 11. This CDR3 region has 19 residues. Germline V gene data show CDR1 as DFQATT and CDR2 as SNEGSKA (reference sequence). CDR3 residues: CSASSWTSGGWGSYNEQFF. The CDR3 nucleotides read TGCAGTGCTAGCTCCTGGACTAGCGGGGGCTGGGGCTCCTACAATGAGCAGTTCTTC.

This chain uses TRBV9 with TRBJ2-3; D remains unclear. The germline CDR1 and CDR2 sequences are SGDLS and YYNGEE. V was cut by 5 bases and J by 4 bases, with 11 bases left in between. The CDR3 extends over 13 amino acids. The CDR3 region is CASRGLEPDTQYF. CDR3 sequence (DNA): TGTGCCAGCAGGGGATTAGAACCAGATACGCAGTATTTT.

CDR3 sequence (DNA): TGCGCCAGCAGCCAAGATACCTCACCGGGGACGGGAAACACCATATATTTT. Encoded protein: CASSQDTSPGTGNTIYF. J is TRBJ1-3 and V is TRBV4-3; TRBD1 might be the D (5 bases). In germline, CDR1 is LGHNA, CDR2 YSLEER. The CDR3 extends over 17 amino acids. Trimming pared 0 bases from V and 4 bases from J, leaving 16 bases between.

The chain recombines TRBV19 with TRBJ2-1, with unresolved D. V lost 5 bases and J 2 bases, leaving 13 bases between the germline ends. Germline-derived CDR1 and CDR2 are LNHDA and SQIVND (reference sequence). The CDR3 totals 15 residues. In nucleotides, the CDR3 is TGTGCCAGTAGTCGTTCCAGTGGCGCCTACAATGAGCAGTTCTTC. This translates into CASSRSSGAYNEQFF.

This clonotype showed up just a few times. This sequence joins TRBV7-7 and TRBJ2-1; D is unclear. V lost 1 base and J lost 10, with 11 bases in between. This CDR3 has 13 residues. The V gene's germline CDR1 is SSHAT and CDR2 FNYEAQ (reference sequence). Written as DNA, the CDR3 is TGTGCCAGCAGCTTAGGGTCGGTCGACGAGCAGTTCTTC. This translates into CASSLGSVDEQFF. The full variable domain, completed using reference TRBV7-7 and TRBJ2-1, is GAGVSQSPRYKVTKRGQDVTLRCDPISSHATLYWYQQALGQGPEFLTYFNYEAQPDKSGLPSDRFSAERPEGSISTLTIQRTEQRDSAMYRCASSLGSVDEQFFGPGTRLTVL.

This clonotype was counted only a few times. This chain's CDR3 is CSVESGTGYEQYF. The DNA for the CDR3 is TGCAGCGTTGAATCCGGGACGGGATACGAGCAGTACTTC. The rearrangement joins TRBV29-1 to TRBJ2-7, with D perhaps matching TRBD1 or TRBD2 (5 bases each). The germline V gene has CDR1 SQVTM and CDR2 ANQGSEA. The CDR3 is 13 amino acids. Trimming removed 2 bases at V and 4 bases at J, with 12 bases between.

This clonotype was seen a few times. The V and J genes are TRBV7-9 and TRBJ2-3; possible D gene TRBD2, 6 bases. The germline V gene encodes CDR1 SEHNR and CDR2 FQNEAQ (reference sequence). Deletions cut 4 bases from V and 2 bases from J, with 13 bases between. The CDR3 runs 15 residues. Here the CDR3 DNA reads TGTGCCAGCAGCTCCTCGGAGGGTCCCACAGATACGCAGTATTTT. Amino acids: CASSSSEGPTDTQYF.

For the CDR3, the DNA is TGTGCCAGCCAGGACCGCGGCTCTGAAGCTTTCTTT. Residues: CASQDRGSEAFF. The chain couples TRBV19 to TRBJ1-1; D ambiguous. Trimming left V 9 bases short and J 6 bases short, with 14 bases between. This CDR3 has 12 residues. The V gene's germline CDR1 is LNHDA and CDR2 SQIVND (reference sequence).

This clonotype occurred a few times. The V and J genes are TRBV5-1 and TRBJ1-1; no firm D call. Trimming took 4 bases from V and 2 from J, leaving 12 bases between them. Germline CDR1 is SGHRS and CDR2 is YFSETQ. This CDR3 region has 14 residues. The chain's CDR3 is CASSVEGVNTEAFF. Written as DNA, the CDR3 is TGCGCCAGCAGCGTTGAGGGAGTAAACACTGAAGCTTTCTTT.

This clonotype was observed a few times. The chain is built from TRBV11-2 and TRBJ2-1, with D unresolved. The V end lost 3 bases, the J end lost 3 bases, and 15 bases lay between the germline ends. Germline CDR1 reads SGHAT; CDR2 reads FQNNGV. CDR3 length: 16 amino acids. CDR3 DNA sequence: TGTGCCAGCAGCTTCACAGTCGGCCCCATCTACAATGAGCAGTTCTTC. Translating it yields CASSFTVGPIYNEQFF.

The chain uses TRBV11-2 and TRBJ1-3; D gene uncertain. The CDR3 runs to 13 residues. From germline, CDR1 is SGHAT and CDR2 FQNNGV. Trimming shortened V by 6 bases and J by 0 bases, and 6 bases separated the two germline ends. The chain's CDR3 is CASRTASGNTIYF. CDR3 coding DNA: TGTGCCAGCAGGACCGCCTCTGGAAACACCATATATTTT.

V usage is TRBV4-1 and J usage is TRBJ2-1; TRBD1 might be the D (5 bases). The CDR3 loop spans 13 amino acids. Trimming shortened V by 3 bases and J by 8 bases, and 11 bases separated the two germline ends. Germline V gene lookup returns CDR1 MGHRA and CDR2 YSYEKL. CDR3 nucleotides: TGCGCCAGCAGCCAGGGGTGGGGCGATGAGCAGTTCTTC. This gives the protein CASSQGWGDEQFF.

This clonotype came up a few times. V is TRBV28 and J is TRBJ2-7, with D possibly TRBD2 on 5 matching bases. V lost 5 bases to trimming and J lost 0 bases, with 14 bases between them. The CDR3 is made up of 15 amino acids. CDR1 and CDR2 from the germline V gene are MDHEN and SYDVKM. The CDR3 sequence: CASSVGVLSSYEQYF. The CDR3 nucleotides are TGTGCCAGCAGTGTCGGGGTCCTGAGCTCCTACGAGCAGTACTTC.

At least ten counts were recorded for this clonotype. J is TRBJ2-1 and V is TRBV11-2; D is unresolved. V was shortened by 8 bases and J by 0 bases, with 14 bases between the two germline ends. The germline CDR1 and CDR2 sequences are SGHAT and FQNNGV. The CDR3 sequence is 15 residues long. This chain's CDR3 is CASASDPSSYNEQFF. In DNA form, the CDR3 reads TGTGCCAGCGCCTCTGACCCGTCCTCCTACAATGAGCAGTTCTTC.

This sequence joins TRBV9 and TRBJ2-3; D gene uncertain. V lost 0 bases to trimming and J lost 6 bases, with 2 bases between them. CDR3 length: 11 residues. Per germline, CDR1 SGDLS and CDR2 YYNGEE. Here the CDR3 DNA reads TGTGCCAGCAGCGTAGGGGATACGCAGTATTTT. Translation gives CASSVGDTQYF.

The chain has TRBV4-3 and TRBJ2-3, with 7 bases identical to TRBD2. Germline CDR1 reads LGHNA; CDR2 reads YSLEER. The CDR3 runs to 16 residues. V was pared by 0 bases and J by 2 bases, with 5 bases of the junction left unmatched. The CDR3 loop is CASSQDPAGITDTQYF. In DNA form, the CDR3 reads TGCGCCAGCAGCCAAGATCCAGCGGGGATCACAGATACGCAGTATTTT.

To note about this clonotype: The junction and the germline gene differ at one end; a read error may be behind it. The chain is built from TRBV6-6 and TRBJ2-7; D is possibly TRBD1 (6 bases). Germline CDR1 is MNHNY and CDR2 is SVGAGI (reference sequence). This CDR3 is 14 amino acids long. The CDR3 region has the DNA TGTGCCAGCAGTCCCCGGACAGACCATCACGAGAAGTACTTC. Translated, it gives CASSPRTDHHEKYF.

The chain links TRBV7-3 to TRBJ2-2; 9 bases align to TRBD2. With V trimmed by 4 bases and J by 4 bases, 7 bases remained unmatched. Per germline, CDR1 SGHTA and CDR2 FQGTGA. The CDR3 runs to 16 residues. Written as DNA, the CDR3 is TGTGCCAGCAGCTCGCCCGGGACTAGCAGCACCGGGGAGCTGTTTTTT. Residues: CASSSPGTSSTGELFF.

This chain uses TRBV4-2 with TRBJ1-1; D is unresolved. Trimming took 0 bases from V and 0 from J, leaving 11 bases between them. CDR3 length: 16 amino acids. Germline assignment: CDR1 LGHNA and CDR2 YNFKEQ. The CDR3 is CASSQDPSYMNTEAFF. DNA of the CDR3: TGTGCCAGCAGCCAAGATCCCAGTTACATGAACACTGAAGCTTTCTTT.

In DNA, the CDR3 is TGCGCCAGCAGCTTGGCCGGGCCCGTGGGGGGTGAGCAGTTCTTC. Translating gives CASSLAGPVGGEQFF. The chain has TRBV5-1 and TRBJ2-1, with a tentative D call TRBD2 (6 bases). CDR3 size: 15 residues. V lost 0 bases and J 9 bases, leaving 16 bases between the germline ends. Germline CDR1 is SGHRS and CDR2 is YFSETQ.

This chain links TRBV7-9 with TRBJ2-5, with TRBD1 identical over 11 bases. V dropped 5 bases and J dropped 7; count of bases not matched to a gene: 9. CDR3 length equals 15 residues. The V gene's germline CDR1 is SEHNR and CDR2 FQNEAQ (reference sequence). The CDR3 protein is CASSRRDRGSGTQYF. CDR3 nucleotides: TGTGCCAGCAGCCGCCGGGACAGGGGGTCGGGGACCCAGTACTTC. The whole variable domain, remainder taken from reference TRBV7-9 and TRBJ2-5, is DTGVSQNPRHKITKRGQNVTFRCDPISEHNRLYWYRQTLGQGPEFLTYFQNEAQLEKSRLLSDRFSAERPKGSFSTLEIQRTEQGDSAMYLCASSRRDRGSGTQYFGPGTRLLVL.

The chain uses TRBV12-3 or TRBV12-4 and TRBJ2-1; TRBD2 matches at 9 bases. The length of the CDR3 is 15 residues. V lost 5 bases, J lost 3 bases, and 5 bases stayed unmatched. CDR3 bases: TGTGCCAGCAGTCCGACTAGCGGACACTACAATGAGCAGTTCTTC. It encodes CASSPTSGHYNEQFF.

This clonotype was seen repeatedly, ten times or more. The rearrangement joins TRBV6-4 to TRBJ2-3, with TRBD2 as a possible D gene (6 bases). Germline V lookup: CDR1 MRHNA, CDR2 SNTAGT. The CDR3 loop spans 15 amino acids. The V gene lost 3 bases and the J gene lost 3 bases, with 13 bases spanning the gap. The chain's CDR3 is CASSEGLKGTDTQYF. The CDR3 DNA sequence: TGTGCCAGCAGTGAAGGACTAAAGGGGACAGATACGCAGTATTTT.

The rearrangement uses TRBV6-6 and TRBJ2-5; D perhaps matches TRBD1 (6 bases). The CDR3 covers 11 residues. CDR1 is MNHNY, CDR2 SVGAGI, per germline (reference sequence). V was clipped by 8 bases and J by 6 bases, with 10 bases between them. The CDR3 here is CASLGGQTQYF. The CDR3 coding sequence is TGTGCCAGCCTAGGGGGACAGACCCAGTACTTC.